This record looks at one TCR beta chain sequence and its context. Its antigen remains unidentified. The read is 3 residues too short to cover the CDR3 end, so that end is filled in from the germline J gene. Measured with immunoSEQ multiplex PCR; TCRdb has only the in-frame clones, and not every one. The sample yields 45,000 to 55,000 clones, of which the top ten take up 1.5% to 2%. The data were taken from a study of T cells in women clearing cervical HPV infection. Study at large: Case blood drawn at lesion detection; control blood after infection cleared.

Study conclusions and caveats: TRBV6-7 relative abundance averaged roughly 0.1% in cases and more than 0.15% in controls.

The CDR3 has 14 residues. Trimming pared 3 bases from V and 0 bases from J, leaving 9 bases between. In germline, CDR1 is DFQATT, CDR2 SNEGSKA (reference sequence). Specimen: blood buffy coat. V is TRBV20-1 and J is TRBJ1-3; D gene unclear. The TCR sequence derives from a woman aged 18 to 75 with a cervical HPV16 infection that either progressed to CIN3+ or cleared (not recorded which). The CDR3 spells CSASSAASGNTIYF. CDR3 DNA (partial): TGCAGTGCTAGTAGCGCAGCCTCTGGAAACACC.